This T cell receptor (beta chain) stems from a study of metastatic and nonmetastatic thyroid tumors. General study findings and limits: It was reportedly found that TCR beta diversity was significantly higher in malignant thyroid tumors than in benign nodules, a difference seen in both blood and tumor samples.

This clone was seen at least ten times. Its antigen remains unidentified. Every patient underwent thyroid surgery untreated. Trimming removed 8 bases from V and 2 bases from J, with 12 bases in between. Germline values: CDR1 SGHTA, CDR2 FQGTGA. The CDR3 contains 13 residues. With MiXCR, TCRdb reprocessed the PCR reads. The table includes 10,000 or so clones, approximately 40% detected once. The clonotype was recovered from a female donor with papillary thyroid cancer or a benign thyroid nodule (not recorded which). Some clones in this sample may be carry-over from other donors' samples. Sequenced sample: tumor tissue. This sequence joins TRBV7-3 and TRBJ1-1; D unclear. CDR3 nucleotide sequence: TGTGCCAGCTCCGTGACAATCAACACTGAAGCTTTCTTT. It yields the protein CASSVTINTEAFF.